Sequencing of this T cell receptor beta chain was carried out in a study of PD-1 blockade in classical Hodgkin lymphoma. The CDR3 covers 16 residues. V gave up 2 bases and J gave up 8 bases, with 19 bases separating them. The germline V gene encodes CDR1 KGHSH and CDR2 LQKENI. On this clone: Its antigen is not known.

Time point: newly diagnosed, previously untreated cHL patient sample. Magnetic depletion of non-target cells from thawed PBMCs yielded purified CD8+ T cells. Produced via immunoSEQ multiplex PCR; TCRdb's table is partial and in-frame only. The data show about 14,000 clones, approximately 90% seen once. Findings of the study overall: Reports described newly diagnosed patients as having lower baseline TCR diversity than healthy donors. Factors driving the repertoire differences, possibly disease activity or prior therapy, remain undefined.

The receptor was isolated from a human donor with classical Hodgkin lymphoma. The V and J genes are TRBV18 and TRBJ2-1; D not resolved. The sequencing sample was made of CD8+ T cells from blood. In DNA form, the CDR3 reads TGTGCCAGCTCACCAGCCCCTCAGGACGGTCTCGATGAGCAGTTCTTC. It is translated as CASSPAPQDGLDEQFF. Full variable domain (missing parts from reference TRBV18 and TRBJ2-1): NAGVMQNPRHLVRRRGQEARLRCSPMKGHSHVYWYRQLPEEGLKFMVYLQKENIIDESGMPKERFSAEFPKEGPSILRIQQVVRGDSAAYFCASSPAPQDGLDEQFFGPGTRLTVL.